This TCR beta chain was found in a study of blood T cell repertoires in COVID-19. Overall study context: COVID-19 samples collected from the United States, Italy and Spain covered acute and convalescent phases. T cells, B-cell-depleted T cells, or PBMCs provided the cDNA or gDNA that served as material.

Per the original data handling: Researchers report that nucleated cell counts were estimated from reference gene primer amplification. TCRdb's copy holds only in-frame clones and misses some; the assay was immunoSEQ multiplex PCR. The DNA gave D and trimming, while V, J and clone size come from that table. This table has roughly 250,000 clones, roughly four fifths appearing once. Germline CDR1 and CDR2: SGDLS and YYNGEE. The CDR3 spans 13 residues. The V gene lost 3 bases and the J gene lost 4 bases, with 10 bases spanning the gap. The rearrangement joins TRBV9 to TRBJ1-2, with D hard to call. The material sequenced was peripheral blood. The sequence derives from a woman between 45 and 65 years old with acute or convalescent COVID-19. CDR3 in DNA: TGTGCCAGCAGCGAGGAGACGGTCTATGGCTACACCTTC. This sequence encodes CASSEETVYGYTF.